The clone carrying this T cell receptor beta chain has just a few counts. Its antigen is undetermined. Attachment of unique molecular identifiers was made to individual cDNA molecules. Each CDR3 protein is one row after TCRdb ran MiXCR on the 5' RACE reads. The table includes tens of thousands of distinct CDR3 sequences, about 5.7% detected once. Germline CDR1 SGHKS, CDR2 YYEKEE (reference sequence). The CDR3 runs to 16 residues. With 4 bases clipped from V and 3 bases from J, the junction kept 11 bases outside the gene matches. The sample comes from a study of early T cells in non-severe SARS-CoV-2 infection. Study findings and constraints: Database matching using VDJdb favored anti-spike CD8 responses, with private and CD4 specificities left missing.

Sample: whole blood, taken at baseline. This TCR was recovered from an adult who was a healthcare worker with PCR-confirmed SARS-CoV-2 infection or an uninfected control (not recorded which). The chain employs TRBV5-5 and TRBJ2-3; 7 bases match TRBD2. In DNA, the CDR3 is TGTGCCAGCAGCCCGCTCCTAGCGGCTCTGACAGATACGCAGTATTTT. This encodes CASSPLLAALTDTQYF.